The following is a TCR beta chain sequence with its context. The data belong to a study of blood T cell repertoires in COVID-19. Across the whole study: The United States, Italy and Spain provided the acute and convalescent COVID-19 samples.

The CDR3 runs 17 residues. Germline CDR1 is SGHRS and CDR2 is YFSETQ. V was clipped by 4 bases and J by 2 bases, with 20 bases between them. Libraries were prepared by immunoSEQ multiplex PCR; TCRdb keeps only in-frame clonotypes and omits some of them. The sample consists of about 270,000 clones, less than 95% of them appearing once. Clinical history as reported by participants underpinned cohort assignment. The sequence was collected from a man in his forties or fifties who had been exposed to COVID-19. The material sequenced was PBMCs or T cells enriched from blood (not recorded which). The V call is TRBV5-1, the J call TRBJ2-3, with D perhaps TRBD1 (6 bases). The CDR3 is CASSPGVTGILTDTQYF. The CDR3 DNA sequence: TGCGCCAGCAGCCCCGGGGTTACAGGGATCCTCACAGATACGCAGTATTTT.